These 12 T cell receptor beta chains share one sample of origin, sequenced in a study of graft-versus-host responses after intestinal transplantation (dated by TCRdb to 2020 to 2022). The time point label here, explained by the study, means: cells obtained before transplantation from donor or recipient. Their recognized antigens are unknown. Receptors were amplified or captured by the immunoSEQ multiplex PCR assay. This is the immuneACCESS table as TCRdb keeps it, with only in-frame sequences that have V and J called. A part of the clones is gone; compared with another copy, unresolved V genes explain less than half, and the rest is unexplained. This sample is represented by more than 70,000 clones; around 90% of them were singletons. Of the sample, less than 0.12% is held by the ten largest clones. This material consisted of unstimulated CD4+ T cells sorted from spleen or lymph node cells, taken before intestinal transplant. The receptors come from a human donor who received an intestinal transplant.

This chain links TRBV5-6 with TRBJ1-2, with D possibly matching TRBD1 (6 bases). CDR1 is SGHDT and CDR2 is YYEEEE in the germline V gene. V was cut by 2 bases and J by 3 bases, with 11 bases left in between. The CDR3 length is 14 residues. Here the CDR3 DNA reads TGTGCCAGCAGCTTAGGGGGTGCGCACTATGGCTACACCTTC. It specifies CASSLGGAHYGYTF.

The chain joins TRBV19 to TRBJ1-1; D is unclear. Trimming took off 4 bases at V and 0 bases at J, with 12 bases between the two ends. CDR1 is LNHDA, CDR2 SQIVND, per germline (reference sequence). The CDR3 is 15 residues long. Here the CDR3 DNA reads TGTGCCAGTAGTACTAAAAGACTGATGAACACTGAAGCTTTCTTT. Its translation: CASSTKRLMNTEAFF. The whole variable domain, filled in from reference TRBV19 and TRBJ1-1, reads DGGITQSPKYLFRKEGQNVTLSCEQNLNHDAMYWYRQDPGQGLRLIYYSQIVNDFQKGDIAEGYSVSREKKESFPLTVTSAQKNPTAFYLCASSTKRLMNTEAFFGQGTRLTVV.

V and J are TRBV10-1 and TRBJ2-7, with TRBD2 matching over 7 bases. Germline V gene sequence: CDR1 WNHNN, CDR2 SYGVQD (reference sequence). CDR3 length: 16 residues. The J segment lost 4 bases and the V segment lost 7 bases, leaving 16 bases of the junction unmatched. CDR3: CASNHVTSAPSYEQYF. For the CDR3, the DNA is TGCGCCAGCAACCATGTCACTAGCGCGCCCTCTTACGAGCAGTACTTC.

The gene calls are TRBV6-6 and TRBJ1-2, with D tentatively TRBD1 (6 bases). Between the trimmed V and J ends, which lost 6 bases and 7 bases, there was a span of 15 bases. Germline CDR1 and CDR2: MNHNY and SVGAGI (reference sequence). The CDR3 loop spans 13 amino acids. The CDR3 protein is CASSSGQLSGYTF. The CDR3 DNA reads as TGTGCCAGCAGCTCCGGACAGTTGAGTGGCTACACCTTC.

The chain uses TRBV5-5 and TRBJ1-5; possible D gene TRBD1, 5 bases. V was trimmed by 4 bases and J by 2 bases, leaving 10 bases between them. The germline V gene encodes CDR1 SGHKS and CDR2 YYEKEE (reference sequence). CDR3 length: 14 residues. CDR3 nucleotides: TGTGCCAGCAGCCTTTCGGGGGGCAATCAGCCCCAGCATTTT. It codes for CASSLSGGNQPQHF.

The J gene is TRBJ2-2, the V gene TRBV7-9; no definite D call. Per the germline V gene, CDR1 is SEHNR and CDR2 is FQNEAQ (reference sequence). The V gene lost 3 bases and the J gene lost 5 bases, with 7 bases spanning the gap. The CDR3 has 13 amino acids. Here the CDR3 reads CASSFTSTGELFF. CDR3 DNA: TGTGCCAGCAGCTTTACGAGTACCGGGGAGCTGTTTTTT.

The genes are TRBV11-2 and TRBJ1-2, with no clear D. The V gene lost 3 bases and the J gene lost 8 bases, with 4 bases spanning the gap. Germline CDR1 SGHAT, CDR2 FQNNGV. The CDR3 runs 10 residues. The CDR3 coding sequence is TGTGCCAGCAGCTTGGCAGGCTACACCTTC. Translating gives CASSLAGYTF.

DNA of the CDR3: TGTGCCAGCTCACCCGGGACAGGGATGATGAACACTGAAGCTTTCTTT. Protein sequence: CASSPGTGMMNTEAFF. The chain uses TRBV18 and TRBJ1-1, with TRBD1 matching over 9 bases. Germline V gene sequence: CDR1 KGHSH, CDR2 LQKENI. The CDR3 consists of 16 residues. V was clipped by 3 bases and J by 0 bases; unmatched bases: 5. Based on the CDR3 plus reference TRBV18 and TRBJ1-1, the full variable domain is NAGVMQNPRHLVRRRGQEARLRCSPMKGHSHVYWYRQLPEEGLKFMVYLQKENIIDESGMPKERFSAEFPKEGPSILRIQQVVRGDSAAYFCASSPGTGMMNTEAFFGQGTRLTVV.

The CDR3 nucleotides read TGTGCCATCAGTGAGCCGTCCAGCTCCTACGAGCAGTACTTC. Translating it yields CAISEPSSSYEQYF. This chain uses TRBV10-3 with TRBJ2-7, with D uncertain. Germline loops: CDR1 ENHRY, CDR2 SYGVKD. V was shortened by 2 bases and J by 0 bases, with 8 bases between the two germline ends. The CDR3 contains 14 residues.

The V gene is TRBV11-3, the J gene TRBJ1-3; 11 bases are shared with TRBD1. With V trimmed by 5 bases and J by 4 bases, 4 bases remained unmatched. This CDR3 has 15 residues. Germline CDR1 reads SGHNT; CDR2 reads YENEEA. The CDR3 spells CASSPGQGAGNTIYF. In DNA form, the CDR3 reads TGTGCCAGCAGCCCCGGACAGGGGGCCGGAAACACCATATATTTT.

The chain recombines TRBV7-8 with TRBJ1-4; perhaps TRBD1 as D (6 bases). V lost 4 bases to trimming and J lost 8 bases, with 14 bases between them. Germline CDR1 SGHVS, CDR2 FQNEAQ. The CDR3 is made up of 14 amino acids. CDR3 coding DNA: TGTGCCAGCAGCTGGGGGACAAGATACGAAAAACTGTTTTTT. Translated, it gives CASSWGTRYEKLFF.

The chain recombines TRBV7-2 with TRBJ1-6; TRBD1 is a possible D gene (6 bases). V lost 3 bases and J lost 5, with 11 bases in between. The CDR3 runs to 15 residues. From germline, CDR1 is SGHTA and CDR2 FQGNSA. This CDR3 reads CASSFGAGDNSPLHF. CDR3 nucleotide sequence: TGTGCCAGCAGCTTTGGTGCAGGGGATAATTCACCCCTCCACTTT.